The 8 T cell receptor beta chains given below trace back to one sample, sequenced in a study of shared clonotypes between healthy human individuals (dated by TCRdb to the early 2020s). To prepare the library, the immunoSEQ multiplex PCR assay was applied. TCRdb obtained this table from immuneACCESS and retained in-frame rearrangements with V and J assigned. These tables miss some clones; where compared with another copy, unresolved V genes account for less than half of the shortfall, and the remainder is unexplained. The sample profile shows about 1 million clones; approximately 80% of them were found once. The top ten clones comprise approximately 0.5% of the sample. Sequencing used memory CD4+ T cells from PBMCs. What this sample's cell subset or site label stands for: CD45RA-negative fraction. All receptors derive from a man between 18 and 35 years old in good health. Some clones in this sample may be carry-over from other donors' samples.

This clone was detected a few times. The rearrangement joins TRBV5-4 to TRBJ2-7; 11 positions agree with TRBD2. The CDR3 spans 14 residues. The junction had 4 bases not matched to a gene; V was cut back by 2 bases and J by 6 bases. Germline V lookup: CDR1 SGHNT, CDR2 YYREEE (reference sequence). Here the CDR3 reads CASSFVAGGGEQYF. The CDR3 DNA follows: TGTGCCAGCAGCTTCGTAGCGGGGGGGGGCGAGCAGTACTTC.

The CDR3 sequence is CASSLLYVDEQYF. CDR3 nucleotides: TGTGCCAGCAGCCTACTTTACGTGGACGAGCAGTACTTC. The chain employs TRBV2 and TRBJ2-7; no clear D gene. V shed 6 bases and J shed 5 bases, with 14 bases lying between them. The CDR3 sequence is 13 residues long. Germline assignment: CDR1 SNHLY and CDR2 FYNNEI.

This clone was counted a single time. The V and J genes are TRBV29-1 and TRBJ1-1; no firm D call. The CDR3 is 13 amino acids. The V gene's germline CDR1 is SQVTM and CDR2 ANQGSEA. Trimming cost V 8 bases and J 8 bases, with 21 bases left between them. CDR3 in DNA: TGCAGCCTGCGGGCATCGGTGGCAGCCGAAGCTTTCTTT. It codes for CSLRASVAAEAFF.

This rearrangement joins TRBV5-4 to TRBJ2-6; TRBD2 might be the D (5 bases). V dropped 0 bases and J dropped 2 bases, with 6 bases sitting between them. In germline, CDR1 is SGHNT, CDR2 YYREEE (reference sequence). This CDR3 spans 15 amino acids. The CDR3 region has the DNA TGTGCCAGCAGCTTGGTCGGGGCTGGGGCCAACGTCCTGACTTTC. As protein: CASSLVGAGANVLTF.

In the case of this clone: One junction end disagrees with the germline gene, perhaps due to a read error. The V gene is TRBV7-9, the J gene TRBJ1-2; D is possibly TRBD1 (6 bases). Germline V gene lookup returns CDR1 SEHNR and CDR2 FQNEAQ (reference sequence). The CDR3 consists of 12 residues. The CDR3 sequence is CASSLNREFGDF. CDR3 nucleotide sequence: TGTGCCAGCAGCTTGAACAGGGAGTTTGGTGACTTC. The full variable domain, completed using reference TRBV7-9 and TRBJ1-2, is DTGVSQNPRHKITKRGQNVTFRCDPISEHNRLYWYRQTLGQGPEFLTYFQNEAQLEKSRLLSDRFSAERPKGSFSTLEIQRTEQGDSAMYLCASSLNREFGDFGSGTRLTVV.

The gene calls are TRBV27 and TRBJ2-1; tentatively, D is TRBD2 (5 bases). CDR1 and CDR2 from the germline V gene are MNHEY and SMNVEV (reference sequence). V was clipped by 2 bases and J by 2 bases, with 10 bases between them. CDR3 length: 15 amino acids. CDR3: CASSLGLRAYNEQFF. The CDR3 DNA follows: TGTGCCAGCAGTTTAGGGCTGAGGGCCTACAATGAGCAGTTCTTC.

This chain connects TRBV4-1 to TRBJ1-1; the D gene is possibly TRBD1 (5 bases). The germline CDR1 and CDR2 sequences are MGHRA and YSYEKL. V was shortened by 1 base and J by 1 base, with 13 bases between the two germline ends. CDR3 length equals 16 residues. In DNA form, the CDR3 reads TGCGCCAGCAGCCAAGGTAATAGGAGGGGGAACACTGAAGCTTTCTTT. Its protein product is CASSQGNRRGNTEAFF.

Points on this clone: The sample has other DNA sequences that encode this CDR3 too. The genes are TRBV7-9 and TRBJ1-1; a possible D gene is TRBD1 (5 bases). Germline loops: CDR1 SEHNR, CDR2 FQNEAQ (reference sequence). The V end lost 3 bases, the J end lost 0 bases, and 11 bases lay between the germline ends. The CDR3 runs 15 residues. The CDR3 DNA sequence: TGTGCCAGCAGCTTGGGGGACGGATTGAACACTGAAGCTTTCTTT. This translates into CASSLGDGLNTEAFF.